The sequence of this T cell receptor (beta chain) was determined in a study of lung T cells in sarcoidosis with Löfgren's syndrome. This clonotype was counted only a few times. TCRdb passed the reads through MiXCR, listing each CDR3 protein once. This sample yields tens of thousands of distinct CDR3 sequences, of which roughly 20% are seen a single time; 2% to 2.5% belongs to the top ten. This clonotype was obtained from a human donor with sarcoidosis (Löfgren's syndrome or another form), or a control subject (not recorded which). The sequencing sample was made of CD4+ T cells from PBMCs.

The CDR3 DNA follows: TGCGCCAGCAGCCGCCCCACAGGGGGGCGGAATCAGCCCCAGCATTTT. Protein product: CASSRPTGGRNQPQHF. The V and J genes are TRBV4-1 and TRBJ1-5; TRBD1 matches 8 bases. Per the germline V gene, CDR1 is MGHRA and CDR2 is YSYEKL. J gave up 4 bases and V 4 bases, and 9 bases lay outside the gene matches. The CDR3 has 16 amino acids.